The next 6 T cell receptor beta chains were all read from a single sample in a study of T cell clones after liver transplantation. Some clones are missing from TCRdb's copy, which holds only in-frame ones; the method was immunoSEQ multiplex PCR. The table lists around 100,000 clones, around 86% of them singletons. This specimen was CD4+ T cells from blood, taken before liver transplant. The receptors originated from a human donor who received a liver transplant.

This clone has just one count. This chain connects TRBV11-2 to TRBJ2-1; either TRBD1 or TRBD2 may supply D (5 bases each). The CDR3 is 11 residues long. Germline CDR1 and CDR2: SGHAT and FQNNGV. The V gene lost 1 base and the J gene lost 12 bases, with 7 bases spanning the gap. The CDR3 here is CASSLGGRQFF. Written as DNA, the CDR3 is TGTGCCAGCAGCTTAGGGGGGAGGCAGTTCTTC.

V usage is TRBV14 and J usage is TRBJ1-1; D gene uncertain. Germline CDR1 reads SGHDN; CDR2 reads FVKESK. The CDR3 runs to 13 residues. V was shortened by 4 bases and J by 10 bases, with 16 bases between the two germline ends. In DNA form, the CDR3 reads TGTGCCAGCAGCCCCCTTCACTGGAGTGTAGCTTTCTTT. Protein: CASSPLHWSVAFF.

The chain employs TRBV6-1 and TRBJ2-7; D is possibly TRBD1 (5 bases). This CDR3 contains 13 residues. Germline V gene data show CDR1 as MNHNS and CDR2 as SASEGT. V was clipped by 6 bases and J by 3 bases, with 12 bases between them. The CDR3 bases are TGTGCCAGCAGCAGGGTTGCCCTCTACGAGCAGTACTTC. Its protein product is CASSRVALYEQYF.

This clone was observed once. This chain uses TRBV2 with TRBJ2-1; 7 nucleotides match TRBD2. V dropped 9 bases and J dropped 1; count of bases not matched to a gene: 15. Germline CDR1 and CDR2: SNHLY and FYNNEI. This CDR3 region has 17 residues. CDR3 DNA: TGTGCCAGTAAAAAAGAGCCGACGGGGGGATCCTACAATGAGCAGTTCTTC. Protein: CASKKEPTGGSYNEQFF.

In DNA form, the CDR3 reads TGTGCCAGCAGCCGGACGAATCAGGGGGTCTATGGCTACACCTTC. Residues: CASSRTNQGVYGYTF. The V call is TRBV28, the J call TRBJ1-2; 7 bases agree with TRBD1. This CDR3 comprises 15 residues. CDR1 is MDHEN and CDR2 is SYDVKM in the germline V gene. V gave up 6 bases and J gave up 4 bases; unmatched junction bases: 11.

The V and J genes are TRBV5-8 and TRBJ2-2; the D gene is possibly TRBD1 (5 bases). This CDR3 has 14 residues. With 3 bases removed from V and 0 bases from J, the gap between germline ends came to 6 bases. CDR1 and CDR2 from the germline V gene are SGHTS and YDEGEE. Here the CDR3 DNA reads TGTGCCAGCAGCTCCAGGGCGAACACCGGGGAGCTGTTTTTT. It translates to CASSSRANTGELFF.